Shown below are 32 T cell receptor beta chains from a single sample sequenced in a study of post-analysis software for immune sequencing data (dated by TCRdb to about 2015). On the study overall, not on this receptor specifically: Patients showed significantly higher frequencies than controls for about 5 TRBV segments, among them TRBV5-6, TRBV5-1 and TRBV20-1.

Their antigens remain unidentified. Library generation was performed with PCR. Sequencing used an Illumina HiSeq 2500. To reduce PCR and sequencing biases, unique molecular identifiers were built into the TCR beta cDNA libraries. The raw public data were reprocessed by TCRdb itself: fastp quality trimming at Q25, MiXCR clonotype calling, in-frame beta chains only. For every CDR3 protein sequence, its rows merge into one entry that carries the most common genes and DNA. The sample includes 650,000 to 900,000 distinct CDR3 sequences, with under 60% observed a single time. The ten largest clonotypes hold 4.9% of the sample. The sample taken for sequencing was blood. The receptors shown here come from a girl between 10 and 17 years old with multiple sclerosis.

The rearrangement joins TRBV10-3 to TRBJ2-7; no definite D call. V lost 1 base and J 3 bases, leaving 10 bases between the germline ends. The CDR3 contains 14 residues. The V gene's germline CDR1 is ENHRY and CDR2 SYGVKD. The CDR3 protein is CAISEYTGNYEQYF. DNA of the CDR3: TGTGCCATCAGTGAGTATACTGGGAACTACGAGCAGTACTTC.

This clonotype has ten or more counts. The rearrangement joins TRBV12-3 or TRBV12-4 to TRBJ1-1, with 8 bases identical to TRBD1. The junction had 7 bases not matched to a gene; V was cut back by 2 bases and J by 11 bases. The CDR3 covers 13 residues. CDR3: CASSLSQGVRAFF. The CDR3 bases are TGTGCCAGCAGTTTATCACAGGGGGTTCGGGCTTTCTTT.

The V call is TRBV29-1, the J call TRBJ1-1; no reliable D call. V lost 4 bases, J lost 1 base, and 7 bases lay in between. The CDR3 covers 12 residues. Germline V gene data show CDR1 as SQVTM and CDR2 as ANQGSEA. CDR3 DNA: TGCAGCGTTGGTGCAGCGAACACTGAAGCTTTCTTT. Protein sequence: CSVGAANTEAFF.

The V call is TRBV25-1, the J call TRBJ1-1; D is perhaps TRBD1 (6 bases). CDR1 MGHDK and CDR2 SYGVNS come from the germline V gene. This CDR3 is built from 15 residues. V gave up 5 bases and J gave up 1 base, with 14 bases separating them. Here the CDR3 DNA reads TGTGCCAGCAGTTTAGGAGGACAGCAGAACACTGAAGCTTTCTTT. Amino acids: CASSLGGQQNTEAFF.

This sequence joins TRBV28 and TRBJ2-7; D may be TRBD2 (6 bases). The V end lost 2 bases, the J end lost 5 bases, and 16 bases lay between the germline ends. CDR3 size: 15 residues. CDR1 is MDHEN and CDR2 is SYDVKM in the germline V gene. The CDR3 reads CASSLRRRGRDEQYF. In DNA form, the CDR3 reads TGTGCCAGCAGTTTAAGGAGGCGGGGAAGAGACGAGCAGTACTTC.

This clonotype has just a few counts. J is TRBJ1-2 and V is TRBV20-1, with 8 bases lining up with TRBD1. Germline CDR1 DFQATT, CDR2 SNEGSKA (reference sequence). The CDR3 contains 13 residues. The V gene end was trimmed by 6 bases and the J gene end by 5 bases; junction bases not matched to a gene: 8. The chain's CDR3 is CSARGDRLYGYTF. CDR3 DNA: TGCAGTGCCCGGGGGGACAGGCTTTATGGCTACACCTTC.

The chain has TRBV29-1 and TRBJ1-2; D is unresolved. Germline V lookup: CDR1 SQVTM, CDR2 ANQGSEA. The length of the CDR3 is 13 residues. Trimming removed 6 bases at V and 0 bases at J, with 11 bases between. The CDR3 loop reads CSVPGLANYGYTF. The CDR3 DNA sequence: TGCAGCGTCCCCGGGTTAGCTAACTATGGCTACACCTTC. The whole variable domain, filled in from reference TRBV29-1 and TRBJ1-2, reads SAVISQKPSRDICQRGTSLTIQCQVDSQVTMMFWYRQQPGQSLTLIATANQGSEATYESGFVIDKFPISRPNLTFSTLTVSNMSPEDSSIYLCSVPGLANYGYTFGSGTRLTVV.

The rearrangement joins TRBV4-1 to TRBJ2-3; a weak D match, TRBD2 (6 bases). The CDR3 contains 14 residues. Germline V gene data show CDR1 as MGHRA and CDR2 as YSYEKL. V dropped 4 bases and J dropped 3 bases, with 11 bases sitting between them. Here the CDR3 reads CASSLMGGTDTQYF. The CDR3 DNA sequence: TGCGCCAGCAGCCTAATGGGGGGTACAGATACGCAGTATTTT.

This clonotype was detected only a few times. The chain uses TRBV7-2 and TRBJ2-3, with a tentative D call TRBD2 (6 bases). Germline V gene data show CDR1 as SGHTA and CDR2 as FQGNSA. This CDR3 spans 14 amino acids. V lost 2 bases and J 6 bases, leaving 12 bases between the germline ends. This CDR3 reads CASSLTSSGDTQYF. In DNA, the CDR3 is TGTGCCAGCAGCTTAACATCCAGCGGGGATACGCAGTATTTT.

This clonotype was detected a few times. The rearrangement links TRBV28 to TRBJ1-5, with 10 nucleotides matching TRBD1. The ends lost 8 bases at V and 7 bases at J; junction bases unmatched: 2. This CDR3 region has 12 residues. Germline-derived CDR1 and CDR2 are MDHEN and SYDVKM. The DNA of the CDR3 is TGTGCCAGCCGACAGGGGGCACAGCCCCAGCATTTT. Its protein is CASRQGAQPQHF.

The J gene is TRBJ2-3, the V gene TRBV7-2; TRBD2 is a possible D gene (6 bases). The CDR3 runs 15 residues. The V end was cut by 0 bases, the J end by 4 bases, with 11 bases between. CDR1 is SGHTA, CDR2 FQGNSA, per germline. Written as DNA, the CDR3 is TGTGCCAGCAGCTTAGCGCGGGGAGGCCCAGATACGCAGTATTTT. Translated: CASSLARGGPDTQYF.

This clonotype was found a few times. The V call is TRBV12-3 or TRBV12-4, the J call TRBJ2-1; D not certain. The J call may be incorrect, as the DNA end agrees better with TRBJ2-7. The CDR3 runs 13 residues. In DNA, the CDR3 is TGTGCCAGCAGTTTACTCAACGCTTACGAGCAGTACTTC. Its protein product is CASSLLNAYEQYF.

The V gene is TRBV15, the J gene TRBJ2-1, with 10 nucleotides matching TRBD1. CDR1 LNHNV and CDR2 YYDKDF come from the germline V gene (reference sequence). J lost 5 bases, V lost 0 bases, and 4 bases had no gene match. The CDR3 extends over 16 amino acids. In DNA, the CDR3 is TGTGCCACCAGCAGAGACCGAGGGACAGGGGACAATGAGCAGTTCTTC. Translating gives CATSRDRGTGDNEQFF.

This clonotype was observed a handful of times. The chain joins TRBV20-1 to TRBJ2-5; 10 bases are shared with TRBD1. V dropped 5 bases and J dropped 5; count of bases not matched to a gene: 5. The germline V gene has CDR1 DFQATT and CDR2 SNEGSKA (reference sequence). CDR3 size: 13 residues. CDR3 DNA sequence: TGCAGTGCTTTTCCGGGACAGGGGGAGACCCAGTACTTC. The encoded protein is CSAFPGQGETQYF.

CDR3 DNA sequence: TGTGCCGCCACGCCAACTAGCGTTACCTACAATGAGCAGTACTTC. The encoded protein is CAATPTSVTYNEQYF. The chain combines TRBV10-3 with TRBJ2-1; 7 bases are a match to TRBD2. TRBJ2-7 matches the DNA end more closely, so the J call is doubtful. This CDR3 spans 15 amino acids. Germline CDR1 and CDR2: ENHRY and SYGVKD.

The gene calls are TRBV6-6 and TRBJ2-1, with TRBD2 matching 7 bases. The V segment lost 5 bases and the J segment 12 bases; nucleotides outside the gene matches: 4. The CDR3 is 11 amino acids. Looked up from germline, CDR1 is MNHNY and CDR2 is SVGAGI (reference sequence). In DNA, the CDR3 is TGTGCCAGCAGTAGCGGGACGCGGCAGTTCTTC. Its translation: CASSSGTRQFF.

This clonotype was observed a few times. This chain's CDR3 is CATSRGRGNEQFF. The CDR3 region has the DNA TGTGCCACCAGCCGCGGTAGGGGTAATGAGCAGTTCTTC. The chain links TRBV15 to TRBJ2-1; D possibly corresponds to TRBD1 (5 bases). Trimming took 5 bases from V and 7 from J, leaving 12 bases between them. CDR3 length: 13 residues. The germline V gene has CDR1 LNHNV and CDR2 YYDKDF (reference sequence).

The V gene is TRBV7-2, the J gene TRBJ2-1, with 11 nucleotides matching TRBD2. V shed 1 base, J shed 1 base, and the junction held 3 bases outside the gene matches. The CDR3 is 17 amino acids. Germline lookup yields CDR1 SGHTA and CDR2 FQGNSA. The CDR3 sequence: CASSLVAGGMSYNEQFF. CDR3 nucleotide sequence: TGTGCCAGCAGCTTAGTAGCGGGAGGGATGTCCTACAATGAGCAGTTCTTC.

The CDR3 DNA is TGTGCCAGCAGCCAAAGATTAGCCAAAAACATTCAGTACTTC. This encodes CASSQRLAKNIQYF. The chain couples TRBV3-1 to TRBJ2-4; no reliable D call. The CDR3 totals 14 residues. V shed 2 bases and J shed 0 bases, with 5 bases lying between them. Per the germline V gene, CDR1 is LGHDT and CDR2 is YNNKEL (reference sequence).

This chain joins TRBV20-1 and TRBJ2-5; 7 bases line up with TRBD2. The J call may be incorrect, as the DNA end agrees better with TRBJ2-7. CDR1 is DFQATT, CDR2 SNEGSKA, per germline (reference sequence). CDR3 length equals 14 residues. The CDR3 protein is CSARLATSSYEQYF. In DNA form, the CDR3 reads TGCAGTGCCAGACTAGCAACGAGCTCCTACGAGCAGTACTTC.

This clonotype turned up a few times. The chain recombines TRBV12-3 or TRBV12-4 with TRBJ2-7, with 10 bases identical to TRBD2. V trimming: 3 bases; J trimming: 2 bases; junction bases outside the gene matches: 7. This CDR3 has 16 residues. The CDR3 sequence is CASSLSSGRETYEQYF. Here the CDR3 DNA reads TGTGCCAGCAGTTTGTCCAGCGGGAGGGAAACCTACGAGCAGTACTTC.

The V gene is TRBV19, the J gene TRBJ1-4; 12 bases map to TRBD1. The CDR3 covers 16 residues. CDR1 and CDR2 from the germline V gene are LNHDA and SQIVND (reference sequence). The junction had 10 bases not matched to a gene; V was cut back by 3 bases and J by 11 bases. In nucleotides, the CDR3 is TGTGCCAGTAGTATTGCTCCCGGGACAGGGGGCGGGAAACTGTTTTTT. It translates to CASSIAPGTGGGKLFF. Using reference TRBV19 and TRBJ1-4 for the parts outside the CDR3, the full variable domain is DGGITQSPKYLFRKEGQNVTLSCEQNLNHDAMYWYRQDPGQGLRLIYYSQIVNDFQKGDIAEGYSVSREKKESFPLTVTSAQKNPTAFYLCASSIAPGTGGGKLFFGSGTQLSVL.

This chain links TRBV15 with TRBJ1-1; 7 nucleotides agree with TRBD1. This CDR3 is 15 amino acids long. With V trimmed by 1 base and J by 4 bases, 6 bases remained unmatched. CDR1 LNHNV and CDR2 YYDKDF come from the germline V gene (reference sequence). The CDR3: CATSRGTGDLTEAFF. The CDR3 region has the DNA TGTGCCACCAGCAGAGGTACAGGGGATCTCACTGAAGCTTTCTTT.

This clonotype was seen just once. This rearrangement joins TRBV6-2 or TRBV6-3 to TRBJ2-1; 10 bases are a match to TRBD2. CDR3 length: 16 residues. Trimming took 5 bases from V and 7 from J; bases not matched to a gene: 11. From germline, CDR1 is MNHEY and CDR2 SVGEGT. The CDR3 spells CASSPREREGLNEQFF. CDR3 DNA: TGTGCCAGCAGTCCCCGCGAGCGGGAGGGCCTAAATGAGCAGTTCTTC.

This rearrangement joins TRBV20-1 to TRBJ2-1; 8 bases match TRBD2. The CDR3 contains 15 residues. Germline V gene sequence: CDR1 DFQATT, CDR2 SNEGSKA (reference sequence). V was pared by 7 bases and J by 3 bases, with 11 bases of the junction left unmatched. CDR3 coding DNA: TGCAGTGTTCCTTCCCCAGCGGGAGTCTACAATGAGCAGTTCTTC. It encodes CSVPSPAGVYNEQFF.

The CDR3 nucleotides read TGTGCCAGCAGTTCCCGGGGGGTGGATCAGCCCCAGCATTTT. Protein sequence: CASSSRGVDQPQHF. The rearrangement links TRBV6-5 to TRBJ1-5, with a possible D match to TRBD1 (5 bases). The germline V gene encodes CDR1 MNHEY and CDR2 SVGAGI. Deletions cut 4 bases from V and 5 bases from J, with 12 bases between. This CDR3 contains 14 residues.

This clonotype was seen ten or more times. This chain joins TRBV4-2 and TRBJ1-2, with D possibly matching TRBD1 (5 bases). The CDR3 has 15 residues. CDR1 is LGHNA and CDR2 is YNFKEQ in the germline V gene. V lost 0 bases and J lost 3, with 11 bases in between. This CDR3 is CASSQEGTAHYGYTF. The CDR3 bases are TGTGCCAGCAGCCAAGAAGGGACGGCCCACTATGGCTACACCTTC.

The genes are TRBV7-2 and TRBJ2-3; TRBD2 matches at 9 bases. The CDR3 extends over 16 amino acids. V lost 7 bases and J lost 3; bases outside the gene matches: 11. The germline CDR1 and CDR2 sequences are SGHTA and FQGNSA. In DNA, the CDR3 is TGTGCCAGCACCCTTGGCGGGAGGGAGTGGACAGATACGCAGTATTTT. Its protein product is CASTLGGREWTDTQYF.

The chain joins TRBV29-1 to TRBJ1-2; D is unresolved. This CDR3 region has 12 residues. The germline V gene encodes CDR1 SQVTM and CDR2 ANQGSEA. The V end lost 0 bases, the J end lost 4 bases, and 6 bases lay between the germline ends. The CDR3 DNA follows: TGCAGCGTTGAAGATCAAATCTATGGCTACACCTTC. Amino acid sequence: CSVEDQIYGYTF.

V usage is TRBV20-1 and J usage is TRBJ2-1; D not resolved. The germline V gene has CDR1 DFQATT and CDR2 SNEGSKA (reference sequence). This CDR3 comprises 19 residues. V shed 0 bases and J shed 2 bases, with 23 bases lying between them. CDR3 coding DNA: TGCAGTGCTAGAGATTATCACCAATCCGGTCAAGTGACCTACAATGAGCAGTTCTTC. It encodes CSARDYHQSGQVTYNEQFF.

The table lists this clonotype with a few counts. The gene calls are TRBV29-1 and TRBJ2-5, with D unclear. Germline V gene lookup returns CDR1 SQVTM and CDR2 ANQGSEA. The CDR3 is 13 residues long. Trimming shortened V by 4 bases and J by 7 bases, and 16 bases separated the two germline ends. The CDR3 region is CSVGKGFDPTQYF. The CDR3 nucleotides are TGCAGCGTTGGTAAAGGGTTTGATCCGACCCAGTACTTC.

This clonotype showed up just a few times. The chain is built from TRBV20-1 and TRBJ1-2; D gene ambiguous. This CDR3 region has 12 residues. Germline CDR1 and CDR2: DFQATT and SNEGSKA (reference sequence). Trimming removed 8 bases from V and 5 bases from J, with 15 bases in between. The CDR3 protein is CSTPRGGYGYTF. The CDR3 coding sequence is TGCAGTACTCCCCGCGGAGGGTATGGCTACACCTTC.